In this sample, the clone carrying this TCR beta chain turned up many times. TCRdb called the RT-PCR reads again in MiXCR, with one record for every CDR3 protein. The sample includes hundreds of thousands of distinct CDR3 sequences, 12% to 15% of them seen just once. Germline V lookup: CDR1 SGHRS, CDR2 YFSETQ. CDR3 length: 14 residues. V was shortened by 4 bases and J by 6 bases, with 15 bases between the two germline ends. The sample consisted of memory CD4+ T cells from blood. The V call is TRBV5-1, the J call TRBJ2-3, with D possibly being TRBD1 (5 bases). The sequence was collected from a female donor in good health, serving as a healthy control. The CDR3 protein is CASSPRQSVDTQYF. DNA of the CDR3: TGCGCCAGCAGCCCTCGACAGTCCGTGGATACGCAGTATTTT.